One sample yielded the 30 T cell receptor beta chains listed below, sequenced in a study of T cell clonality in common variable immunodeficiency. Method: immunoSEQ multiplex PCR; TCRdb's copy keeps in-frame clones and lacks some. This sample carries about 29,000 clones, none of them present only once. Sequencing was performed on peripheral blood mononuclear cells. All receptors derive from a person aged 18 to 75 in good health.

This clone was found many times. The sequenced part of the CDR3 DNA is TGTGCCAGCAGCCAGGGACTAGCGGGCAACAATGAG. This gives the protein CASSQGLAGNNE. The whole CDR3 region reads CASSQGLAGNNEQFF. The chain couples TRBV16 to TRBJ2-1, with TRBD2 identical over 12 bases. The CDR3 end lies 3 residues beyond the end of the read and is filled in from the germline J gene. Looked up from germline, CDR1 is KGHSY and CDR2 is FQNENV. The CDR3 totals 15 residues. V lost 3 bases, J lost 5 bases, and 2 bases stayed unmatched.

This clone was counted ten times or more. The read ends 3 residues shy of where the CDR3 ends; the end is completed using the germline J gene. J is TRBJ2-3 and V is TRBV29-1; D possibly matches TRBD1 or TRBD2 (5 bases each). The CDR3 has 11 residues. CDR1 SQVTM and CDR2 ANQGSEA come from the germline V gene. With 7 bases removed from V and 7 bases from J, the gap between germline ends came to 12 bases. The covered CDR3 bases are TGCAGCGGGCACGAGGGGAATACG. Translation gives CSGHEGNT. Given in full, the CDR3 is CSGHEGNTQYF.

This clone was seen repeatedly, ten times or more. The read terminates 3 residues before the CDR3 end, so the remaining end is supplied by the germline J gene. This chain joins TRBV5-1 and TRBJ2-7, with D tentatively TRBD2 (6 bases). Germline V gene sequence: CDR1 SGHRS, CDR2 YFSETQ. The CDR3 is made up of 15 amino acids. Trimming took off 6 bases at V and 5 bases at J, with 21 bases between the two ends. Incomplete CDR3 DNA: TGCGCCAGCAACCCTGACTCGACTAGTATCAACGAG. Translation gives CASNPDSTSINE. The full CDR3 sequence reads CASNPDSTSINEQYF.

This clone turned up a few times. One junction end disagrees with the germline gene, perhaps due to a read error. The CDR3 end falls 3 residues outside the read, so it is completed with the germline J gene. The gene calls are TRBV7-7 and TRBJ1-1; D might be TRBD1 (6 bases). The germline V gene encodes CDR1 SSHAT and CDR2 FNYEAQ (reference sequence). CDR3 length: 14 amino acids. CDR3 bases read: TGTGCTAGCAGCTATAACAAACAGGGATTGTTG. Encoded protein: CASSYNKQGLL. The whole CDR3 is CASSYNKQGLLAFF. Looking up the rest from reference TRBV7-7 and TRBJ1-1 gives the full variable domain: GAGVSQSPRYKVTKRGQDVTLRCDPISSHATLYWYQQALGQGPEFLTYFNYEAQPDKSGLPSDRFSAERPEGSISTLTIQRTEQRDSAMYRCASSYNKQGLLAFFGQGTRLTVV.

This clone was observed at least ten times. The read finishes 3 residues shy of the CDR3 end, and the germline J gene is used to complete it. The genes are TRBV7-6 and TRBJ2-7; 7 bases agree with TRBD2. Germline lookup yields CDR1 SGHVS and CDR2 FNYEAQ. The CDR3 runs to 12 residues. Losses at the gene ends were 5 bases for V and 5 bases for J; bases not matched to a gene: 3. The CDR3: CASSLTSDEQYF. The DNA read from the CDR3 is TGTGCCAGCAGCCTAACTAGCGACGAG.

This clone was found many times. Incomplete CDR3 DNA: TGTGCCAGCTCAACAGGGGACGGCCAGCCC. It is translated as CASSTGDGQP. Given in full, the CDR3 is CASSTGDGQPQHF. The chain employs TRBV18 and TRBJ1-5; 7 bases fit TRBD1. The DNA ends 3 residues before the CDR3 does, and the rest of the CDR3 is filled in from the germline J gene. This CDR3 is built from 13 residues. Trimming cost V 5 bases and J 7 bases; bases outside gene matches: 5. Germline V lookup: CDR1 KGHSH, CDR2 LQKENI.

This clone was seen more than once but under ten times. The CDR3 end lies 3 residues beyond the end of the read and is filled in from the germline J gene. The rearrangement uses TRBV11-3 and TRBJ1-1; the D gene is possibly TRBD1 (5 bases). The V end lost 7 bases, the J end lost 3 bases, and 9 bases lay between the germline ends. The length of the CDR3 is 12 residues. In germline, CDR1 is SGHNT, CDR2 YENEEA. The CDR3 spells CASTGEHTEAFF. CDR3 DNA (partial): TGTGCCAGCACGGGGGAACACACTGAA.

This clone was seen repeatedly, ten times or more. The missing CDR3 end, 3 residues past where the read stops, is filled in from the germline J gene. This chain connects TRBV20-1 to TRBJ1-5; D is possibly TRBD1 (6 bases). From germline, CDR1 is DFQATT and CDR2 SNEGSKA (reference sequence). V lost 3 bases, J lost 0 bases, and 15 bases lay in between. The CDR3 sequence is 16 residues long. The DNA read from the CDR3 is TGCAGTGCTAGTCCCGCCACAGGGTATAGCAATCAGCCC. This gives the protein CSASPATGYSNQP. The CDR3 as a whole reads CSASPATGYSNQPQHF.

This clone was recorded at least ten times. Partial CDR3 DNA: TGTGCCAGCAGCTTAAGCGGGAGGCAGCAAAATACG. This sequence encodes CASSLSGRQQNT. The full CDR3 is CASSLSGRQQNTQYF. This chain connects TRBV7-2 to TRBJ2-3, with 9 bases identical to TRBD2. The DNA ends 3 residues before the CDR3 does, and the rest of the CDR3 is filled in from the germline J gene. The CDR3 length is 15 residues. Germline trimming cut 2 bases from V and 7 bases from J; bases unmatched to any gene: 7. Germline CDR1 and CDR2: SGHTA and FQGNSA.

This clone was recorded many times. Coverage ceases 3 residues before the CDR3 finishes, and the germline J gene fills in the end. The V and J genes are TRBV4-1 and TRBJ2-3; D is unclear. In germline, CDR1 is MGHRA, CDR2 YSYEKL. Trimming stripped 0 bases from V and 1 base from J, with 11 bases between. The CDR3 covers 16 residues. Partial CDR3 DNA: TGCGCCAGCAGCCAAGATACCTTCCTAGGCACAGATACG. Its translation: CASSQDTFLGTDT. The whole CDR3 sequence is CASSQDTFLGTDTQYF.

This clone was recorded at least ten times. The CDR3 end lies 3 residues beyond the end of the read and is filled in from the germline J gene. The chain couples TRBV14 to TRBJ2-1; TRBD1 aligns across 7 bases. Germline CDR1 and CDR2: SGHDN and FVKESK. The CDR3 extends over 14 amino acids. Trimming removed 2 bases from V and 3 bases from J; junction bases left unmatched: 1. The CDR3 DNA, read in part, is TGTGCCAGCAGCCAAAGACAGGGCTACAATGAG. Translating it yields CASSQRQGYNE. The whole CDR3 protein reads CASSQRQGYNEQFF.

This clone was counted ten times or more. The CDR3 end falls 3 residues outside the read, so it is completed with the germline J gene. The rearrangement links TRBV19 to TRBJ1-4; D is unclear. V was pared by 8 bases and J by 0 bases, with 10 bases between. Germline V gene data show CDR1 as LNHDA and CDR2 as SQIVND (reference sequence). The CDR3 runs 14 residues. CDR3 bases read: TGTGCCAGTTCTATGTCCGCAACTAATGAAAAA. This codes for CASSMSATNEK. The entire CDR3 is CASSMSATNEKLFF.

This clone was recorded at least ten times. Sequencing ends 3 residues short of the CDR3 end; the germline J gene provides the rest. The chain combines TRBV20-1 with TRBJ2-1; a weak D match, TRBD2 (7 bases). CDR1 is DFQATT, CDR2 SNEGSKA, per germline (reference sequence). V was clipped by 4 bases and J by 7 bases, with 17 bases between them. This CDR3 spans 14 amino acids. CDR3 sequence: CSATLGGGRNEQFF. The covered CDR3 bases are TGCAGTGCTACTCTAGGGGGGGGGCGGAATGAG.

This clone was seen a handful of times. The CDR3 end is not reached by the read, which stops 3 residues before it; the germline J gene fills it in. The rearrangement links TRBV11-2 to TRBJ1-2; D remains ambiguous. Germline lookup yields CDR1 SGHAT and CDR2 FQNNGV. The CDR3 spans 14 residues. The CDR3 region is CASSLGVANAGYTF. CDR3 DNA (partial): TGTGCCAGCAGCTTAGGGGTAGCCAATGCGGGC.

The table lists this clone with many counts. Coverage ceases 3 residues before the CDR3 finishes, and the germline J gene fills in the end. J is TRBJ2-7 and V is TRBV5-6, with D possibly matching TRBD1 (6 bases). Trimming pared 4 bases from V and 3 bases from J, leaving 14 bases between. Germline CDR1 and CDR2: SGHDT and YYEEEE. The CDR3 loop spans 14 amino acids. The CDR3 sequence is CASSIPGQRYEQYF. Partial CDR3 DNA: TGTGCCAGCAGCATCCCCGGACAGCGCTACGAG.

This clone was observed at least ten times. The CDR3 loop reads CSARNPGQYNSPLHF. CDR3 DNA, as far as it was read: TGCAGTGCTAGAAATCCGGGACAGTATAATTCACCC. The genes are TRBV20-1 and TRBJ1-6; 7 nucleotides line up with TRBD1. The CDR3 extends 3 residues past the end of the read, so its final part is completed from the germline J gene. Germline V CDR1 and CDR2: DFQATT, SNEGSKA (reference sequence). This CDR3 region has 15 residues. J gave up 4 bases and V 2 bases, and 5 bases lay outside the gene matches.

This clone was seen repeatedly, ten times or more. The CDR3 goes on 3 residues after the read ends, and that part is filled in from the germline J gene. The J gene is TRBJ2-2, the V gene TRBV7-3; a possible D gene is TRBD2 (5 bases). CDR3 length: 17 amino acids. V shed 2 bases and J shed 5 bases, with 18 bases lying between them. The V gene's germline CDR1 is SGHTA and CDR2 FQGTGA. CDR3 in amino acids: CASSLSVAGPGTGELFF. The CDR3 bases that were read are TGTGCCAGCAGCTTATCGGTCGCTGGCCCGGGGACCGGGGAG. Drawing the rest from reference TRBV7-3 and TRBJ2-2, the complete variable domain is GAGVSQTPSNKVTEKGKYVELRCDPISGHTALYWYRQSLGQGPEFLIYFQGTGAADDSGLPNDRFFAVRPEGSVSTLKIQRTERGDSAVYLCASSLSVAGPGTGELFFGEGSRLTVL.

This clone has ten or more counts. The missing CDR3 end, 3 residues past where the read stops, is filled in from the germline J gene. The chain carries TRBV20-1 and TRBJ1-1, with D perhaps matching TRBD1 (5 bases). Trimming left V 8 bases short and J 2 bases short, with 15 bases between. The germline CDR1 and CDR2 sequences are DFQATT and SNEGSKA (reference sequence). This CDR3 has 13 residues. This CDR3 is CSTRSGTNTEAFF. Incomplete CDR3 DNA: TGCAGTACACGATCAGGGACTAACACTGAA.

This clone has ten or more counts. The sequenced fragment ends 3 residues before the CDR3 boundary, so the rest is inferred from the germline J gene. The V and J genes are TRBV5-1 and TRBJ2-3; the match to TRBD1 covers 9 bases. This CDR3 has 16 amino acids. The V segment lost 0 bases and the J segment 3 bases; nucleotides outside the gene matches: 5. Germline loops: CDR1 SGHRS, CDR2 YFSETQ. The CDR3 loop reads CASSLGTQGATDTQYF. CDR3 bases read: TGCGCCAGCAGCTTGGGAACACAGGGGGCGACAGATACG.

Details on this clone: The CDR3 end falls 3 residues outside the read, so it is completed with the germline J gene. The chain recombines TRBV19 with TRBJ1-6, with D possibly matching TRBD1 (5 bases). Germline CDR1 and CDR2: LNHDA and SQIVND (reference sequence). Between the trimmed V and J ends, which lost 9 bases and 7 bases, there was a span of 13 bases. This CDR3 has 13 amino acids. The CDR3 is CARPRQKNSPLHF. The sequenced part of the CDR3 DNA is TGTGCCAGACCCCGACAGAAAAATTCACCC.

In this sample, this clone turned up many times. The read ends 3 residues early relative to the CDR3; the germline J gene fills the gap. The rearrangement uses TRBV7-9 and TRBJ2-5, with 8 bases matching TRBD2. With V trimmed by 5 bases and J by 4 bases, 3 bases remained unmatched. The CDR3 loop spans 13 amino acids. Germline V gives CDR1 SEHNR, CDR2 FQNEAQ (reference sequence). The DNA read from the CDR3 is TGTGCCAGCAGCCGGGGGGGGCTAGAGACC. Translating gives CASSRGGLET. The whole CDR3 is CASSRGGLETQYF.

This clone was seen ten or more times. Other DNA variants within this sample encode the same CDR3. The CDR3 sequence is CASSLEGNSGNTIYF. CDR3 bases read: TGCGCCAGCAGCTTGGAGGGGAACTCTGGAAACACC. The rearrangement joins TRBV5-1 to TRBJ1-3, with D perhaps matching TRBD1 (5 bases). The read ends 3 residues early relative to the CDR3; the germline J gene fills the gap. This CDR3 region has 15 residues. Germline CDR1 reads SGHRS; CDR2 reads YFSETQ. Trimming left V 0 bases short and J 0 bases short, with 7 bases between. Variable domain in full (rest from reference TRBV5-1 and TRBJ1-3): KAGVTQTPRYLIKTRGQQVTLSCSPISGHRSVSWYQQTPGQGLQFLFEYFSETQRNKGNFPGRFSGRQFSNSRSEMNVSTLELGDSALYLCASSLEGNSGNTIYFGEGSWLTVV.

The CDR3 sequence: CASSETKGHSNQPQHF. The sequenced part of the CDR3 DNA is TGTGCCAGCAGTGAAACAAAAGGGCACAGCAATCAGCCC. The chain uses TRBV2 and TRBJ1-5, with no clear D. The CDR3 end is not reached by the read, which stops 3 residues before it; the germline J gene fills it in. This CDR3 has 16 amino acids. V shed 2 bases and J shed 1 base, with 12 bases lying between them. Germline CDR1 reads SNHLY; CDR2 reads FYNNEI.

This clone was picked up many times. Coverage ceases 3 residues before the CDR3 finishes, and the germline J gene fills in the end. This chain connects TRBV7-8 to TRBJ2-1; TRBD1 agrees at 7 bases. V lost 5 bases to trimming and J lost 0 bases; unmatched junction nucleotides: 7. Germline V CDR1 and CDR2: SGHVS, FQNEAQ. The CDR3 loop spans 16 amino acids. The CDR3 here is CASSAYRGGSYNEQFF. The CDR3 bases that were read are TGTGCCAGCAGCGCATACAGGGGCGGCTCCTACAATGAG.

This clone was counted at least ten times. The CDR3 bases that were read are TGTGCCAGCAGCTTAGAGGCGGGGAGAAACATT. Encoded protein: CASSLEAGRNI. The entire CDR3 protein is CASSLEAGRNIQYF. This chain links TRBV7-2 with TRBJ2-4, with a possible D match to TRBD2 (6 bases). The DNA ends 3 residues before the CDR3 does, and the rest of the CDR3 is filled in from the germline J gene. Germline V gene sequence: CDR1 SGHTA, CDR2 FQGNSA. Trimming left V 1 base short and J 6 bases short, with 10 bases between. The CDR3 totals 14 residues.

This clone came up many times. The sequence runs out 3 residues before the end of the CDR3; the remainder is reconstructed from the germline J gene. This chain links TRBV10-3 with TRBJ1-2, with a possible D match to TRBD1 (5 bases). The V end was cut by 11 bases, the J end by 4 bases, with 11 bases between. Germline V gives CDR1 ENHRY, CDR2 SYGVKD. The CDR3 length is 11 residues. This chain's CDR3 is CAGGEGYGYTF. The DNA read from the CDR3 is TGTGCCGGAGGGGAGGGCTATGGC.

This clone was counted many times. From the germline J gene comes the end of the CDR3, since the read stops 3 residues before it. The rearrangement uses TRBV30 and TRBJ1-1, with D unresolved. Germline assignment: CDR1 GTSNPN and CDR2 SVGIG (reference sequence). CDR3 length equals 17 residues. Trimming took off 0 bases at V and 6 bases at J, with 23 bases between the two ends. The CDR3 sequence is CAWSVPPPGDLKAEAFF. Incomplete CDR3 DNA: TGTGCCTGGAGTGTACCCCCCCCCGGGGATTTGAAGGCTGAA.

This clone was seen a handful of times. CDR3 DNA (partial): TGTGCCTGGGAGGTTGCAACTAATGAAAAG. This codes for CAWEVATNEK. The full CDR3 sequence reads CAWEVATNEKLFF. The chain combines TRBV30 with TRBJ2-2; D remains ambiguous. The CDR3 end lies 3 residues beyond the end of the read and is filled in from the germline J gene. CDR3 length: 13 amino acids. The germline CDR1 and CDR2 sequences are GTSNPN and SVGIG (reference sequence). Drawing the rest from reference TRBV30 and TRBJ2-2, the complete variable domain is SQTIHQWPATLVQPVGSPLSLECTVEGTSNPNLYWYRQAAGRGLQLLFYSVGIGQISSEVPQNLSASRPQDRQFILSSKKLLLSDSGFYLCAWEVATNEKLFFGEGSRLTVL.

The sample holds a few counts of this clone. The read ends 3 residues shy of where the CDR3 ends; the end is completed using the germline J gene. The chain is built from TRBV7-8 and TRBJ1-2; D gene unclear. The germline V gene encodes CDR1 SGHVS and CDR2 FQNEAQ. CDR3 length: 15 amino acids. Partial CDR3 DNA: TGTGCCAGCAGGGATATAGCGGGTAGCTCCTACGAC. This codes for CASRDIAGSSYD. The CDR3 as a whole reads CASRDIAGSSYDYTF.

This clone was counted ten times or more. The read falls 3 residues short of the CDR3 end, and the missing part is taken from the germline J gene. The chain has TRBV10-3 and TRBJ2-1; D not certain. V lost 2 bases and J lost 9, with 5 bases in between. CDR1 and CDR2 from the germline V gene are ENHRY and SYGVKD. This CDR3 is built from 11 residues. CDR3 DNA, as far as it was read: TGTGCCATCAGTGAGGAAGGTGAG. This codes for CAISEEGE. The whole CDR3 region reads CAISEEGEQFF.